This TCR beta chain was recovered during a study of Graves' ophthalmopathy and Graves' hyperthyroidism. This clonotype has a handful of counts. The antigen remains unidentified. The study, taken as a whole, reports: Blood also carried most expanded thyroid clonotypes exceeding 0.001 frequency.

CDR3 regions of TCR beta were amplified from RNA transcripts. Scientists carried out first-round RT-PCR using HTBI primers and then a second-round multiplex PCR. MiXCR, run by TCRdb on the multiplex PCR reads, gives a single entry per CDR3 protein. The repertoire has about 220,000 distinct CDR3 sequences, roughly a fifth of them found once; the top ten carry approximately 40%. V shed 4 bases and J shed 5 bases, with 14 bases lying between them. This CDR3 contains 14 residues. Germline lookup yields CDR1 MGHRA and CDR2 YSYEKL. The rearrangement joins TRBV4-1 to TRBJ1-1, with D tentatively TRBD1 (5 bases). This TCR was recovered from a woman aged 50 to 60 with Graves' ophthalmopathy. Sequenced sample: peripheral blood. Here the CDR3 reads CASSPLGGVTEAFF. The CDR3 region has the DNA TGCGCCAGCAGCCCCCTCGGGGGGGTAACTGAAGCTTTCTTT.